Sequencing of this T cell receptor beta chain was carried out in a study of blood T cell repertoires in COVID-19. As for the study in general: The United States, Italy and Spain were the sources of the acute and convalescent COVID-19 samples. T cells, B-cell-depleted T cells, or PBMCs provided the cDNA or gDNA that served as material.

This clone is a singleton in its sample. Trimming cost V 4 bases and J 0 bases; bases outside gene matches: 8. Per the germline V gene, CDR1 is LNHDA and CDR2 is SQIVND (reference sequence). The CDR3 totals 17 residues. Measured with immunoSEQ multiplex PCR; TCRdb has only the in-frame clones, and not every one. Of tens of thousands of clones listed, less than 75% are singletons. The chain joins TRBV19 to TRBJ1-4; 7 nucleotides match TRBD1. This sequence originates from a man aged 55-75 years with acute or convalescent COVID-19. Sample: peripheral blood. The CDR3 spells CASSSRTGPTTNEKLFF. The DNA of the CDR3 is TGTGCCAGTAGTAGCCGGACAGGACCTACAACTAATGAAAAACTGTTTTTT.